This TCR beta chain was recorded in a study of cytomegalovirus exposure and HLA in healthy donors. Study-level background: A prior analysis found roughly 100 million unique TCR beta sequences from 150 million to 200 million T cells.

With 60 Vbeta and 13 Jbeta primers, the PCR was carried out. The repertoire was sequenced with immunoSEQ multiplex PCR; TCRdb's copy has only in-frame clones and lacks some. This sample has 120,000 or so clones, with about 80% found just once. Only one count was recorded for this clone. What it recognizes is unknown. After removal of 4 bases from V and 7 bases from J, the junction contained 11 bases not matched to a gene. Germline loops: CDR1 SGHRS, CDR2 YFSETQ. There are 16 residues in the CDR3. Study-wide points: From TCR beta sequences, most subjects' HLA-A and HLA-B alleles were reportedly predicted accurately. Equally common other TCR beta chains were less clonally expanded than HLA-associated ones, a later analysis found. About 87% or about 30% of the time was how often most TCR beta V segments were productive, according to an earlier analysis.

This rearrangement joins TRBV5-1 to TRBJ1-4; TRBD1 matches 9 bases. The TCR sequence derives from a woman aged 45-65 years in good health and CMV-seropositive. The sample was PBMCs. CDR3: CASSLGTGLGSEKLFF. The CDR3 DNA follows: TGCGCCAGCAGCCTCGGGACAGGGCTGGGTAGTGAAAAACTGTTTTTT.